The 8 T cell receptor beta chains reported below all come from one sample, sequenced in a study of blood T cell repertoires in COVID-19. TCRdb keeps only in-frame clones here, not all; method: immunoSEQ multiplex PCR. The repertoire holds about 400,000 clones, with 85% to 90% as singletons. Sequencing used peripheral blood. The origin of the receptors is a human donor in a cohort sampled during active COVID-19.

The CDR3 DNA follows: TGTGCCAGCAGCTCCCCCAGGGGGGAGTACTCTGGGGCCAACGTCCTGACTTTC. This gives the protein CASSSPRGEYSGANVLTF. The V gene is TRBV5-4, the J gene TRBJ2-6; possibly TRBD1 for D (7 bases). This CDR3 comprises 18 residues. The ends were cut back, 3 bases at V and 0 bases at J, with 16 bases in the middle. In germline, CDR1 is SGHNT, CDR2 YYREEE (reference sequence).

This clone was seen just once. The chain joins TRBV18 to TRBJ1-2, with 7 bases lining up with TRBD1. V shed 2 bases, J shed 4 bases, and the junction held 10 bases outside the gene matches. The CDR3 runs to 16 residues. Germline V gives CDR1 KGHSH, CDR2 LQKENI. The CDR3 DNA reads as TGTGCCAGCTCACCAAGAGTCCCCAGACAGGGCTATGGCTACACCTTC. As protein: CASSPRVPRQGYGYTF.

The chain joins TRBV5-1 to TRBJ2-2, with 11 bases aligning to TRBD2. Per germline, CDR1 SGHRS and CDR2 YFSETQ. The CDR3 runs 18 residues. The J segment lost 0 bases and the V segment lost 4 bases, leaving 8 bases of the junction unmatched. In DNA form, the CDR3 reads TGCGCCAGCAGCACAAAGACTAGCGGGACCACGAACACCGGGGAGCTGTTTTTT. Residues: CASSTKTSGTTNTGELFF.

This clone was recorded at least ten times. The genes are TRBV13 and TRBJ1-4, with 7 bases lining up with TRBD1. Unmatched junction bases numbered 6, after V lost 5 bases and J lost 3 bases. Germline CDR1 and CDR2: PRHDT and FYEKMQ (reference sequence). CDR3 length: 15 residues. CDR3 region: CASSRQGRANEKLFF. Written as DNA, the CDR3 is TGTGCCAGCAGCCGACAGGGTCGGGCTAATGAAAAACTGTTTTTT.

The chain is built from TRBV19 and TRBJ2-1, with a tentative D call TRBD2 (6 bases). The CDR3 loop spans 14 amino acids. V was pared by 5 bases and J by 2 bases, with 10 bases between. CDR1 is LNHDA and CDR2 is SQIVND in the germline V gene (reference sequence). In DNA, the CDR3 is TGTGCCAGTAGTCCCGCGGGGACCTACAATGAGCAGTTCTTC. Translation: CASSPAGTYNEQFF.

The chain recombines TRBV19 with TRBJ1-1; 7 bases are a match to TRBD1. Germline trimming cut 2 bases from V and 1 base from J; bases unmatched to any gene: 1. Germline CDR1 LNHDA, CDR2 SQIVND (reference sequence). This CDR3 is built from 14 residues. The CDR3 region is CASSINRGNTEAFF. CDR3 nucleotides: TGTGCCAGTAGTATAAACAGGGGGAACACTGAAGCTTTCTTT.

The chain employs TRBV28 and TRBJ2-4, with a possible D match to TRBD1 (7 bases). The CDR3 sequence is 17 residues long. Germline CDR1 is MDHEN and CDR2 is SYDVKM. V gave up 6 bases and J gave up 9 bases, with 27 bases separating them. The CDR3 protein is CASSRGTAQNRLAIQYF. CDR3 in DNA: TGTGCCAGCAGCCGCGGGACAGCCCAGAATAGGTTAGCCATTCAGTACTTC.

This chain connects TRBV2 to TRBJ2-2; 8 nucleotides line up with TRBD2. Germline CDR1 and CDR2: SNHLY and FYNNEI. CDR3 length equals 15 residues. Losses at the gene ends were 3 bases for V and 1 base for J; bases not matched to a gene: 1. The CDR3: CASSDTSGNTGELFF. CDR3 sequence (DNA): TGTGCCAGCAGTGACACTAGCGGGAACACCGGGGAGCTGTTTTTT.